The next 21 T cell receptor beta chains were all read from a single sample in a study of OX40 agonist ivuxolimab in advanced cancers. The assay was immunoSEQ multiplex PCR, and TCRdb's table has in-frame clones only and misses some. This sample yields about 24,000 clones, of which less than 90% are seen a single time; about a sixth belongs to the top ten. The sequencing used CD4+ or CD8+ T cells sorted from blood, collected in a trial of the OX40 agonist ivuxolimab. These receptors were collected from an adult with an advanced solid tumor such as melanoma, head and neck, liver or kidney cancer.

On this clone: The junction and the germline gene differ at one end; a read error may be behind it. The gene calls are TRBV7-7 and TRBJ2-5, with TRBD2 matching 14 bases. Germline CDR1 reads SSHAT; CDR2 reads FNYEAQ (reference sequence). This CDR3 has 16 amino acids. The CDR3 spells CASSLERTSGGETQYF. In nucleotides, the CDR3 is TGTGCTAGCAGCTTAGAGCGGACTAGCGGGGGGGAGACCCAGTACTTC.

V and J are TRBV11-1 and TRBJ1-4; 7 positions agree with TRBD1. The V gene's germline CDR1 is SGHAT and CDR2 FQDESV (reference sequence). The V gene end was trimmed by 2 bases and the J gene end by 5 bases; junction bases not matched to a gene: 2. This CDR3 comprises 14 residues. The CDR3 DNA is TGTGCCAGCAGCTTACAACAGGGGAATGAAAAACTGTTTTTT. Its translation: CASSLQQGNEKLFF. The full variable domain, completed using reference TRBV11-1 and TRBJ1-4, is EAEVAQSPRYKITEKSQAVAFWCDPISGHATLYWYRQILGQGPELLVQFQDESVVDDSQLPKDRFSAERLKGVDSTLKIQPAELGDSAMYLCASSLQQGNEKLFFGSGTQLSVL.

This clone was picked up a small number of times. This chain connects TRBV10-1 to TRBJ2-7; possibly TRBD1 for D (5 bases). V lost 4 bases to trimming and J lost 3 bases, with 13 bases between them. The CDR3 is made up of 14 amino acids. Germline V lookup: CDR1 WNHNN, CDR2 SYGVQD (reference sequence). CDR3 in DNA: TGCGCCAGCAGTGTGAAGACAGAGGACTACGAGCAGTACTTC. It specifies CASSVKTEDYEQYF.

The V gene is TRBV5-4, the J gene TRBJ1-3; D call uncertain. The CDR3 has 15 residues. Germline assignment: CDR1 SGHNT and CDR2 YYREEE (reference sequence). V was cut by 3 bases and J by 0 bases, with 10 bases left in between. CDR3 sequence reads: CASSSGSISGNTIYF. CDR3 nucleotides: TGTGCCAGCAGCTCGGGCTCGATCTCTGGAAACACCATATATTTT.

The chain combines TRBV25-1 with TRBJ2-2; D possibly corresponds to TRBD2 (6 bases). V dropped 8 bases and J dropped 0 bases, with 10 bases sitting between them. CDR3 length: 14 amino acids. Germline values: CDR1 MGHDK, CDR2 SYGVNS. The CDR3 reads CASGGAANTGELFF. As DNA, the CDR3 is TGTGCCAGCGGAGGGGCAGCGAACACCGGGGAGCTGTTTTTT. The full variable domain, in which reference TRBV25-1 and TRBJ2-2 provide the parts outside the CDR3, is EADIYQTPRYLVIGTGKKITLECSQTMGHDKMYWYQQDPGMELHLIHYSYGVNSTEKGDLSSESTVSRIRTEHFPLTLESARPSHTSQYLCASGGAANTGELFFGEGSRLTVL.

The chain recombines TRBV4-3 with TRBJ2-7, with D possibly matching TRBD2 (7 bases). Per germline, CDR1 LGHNA and CDR2 YSLEER. V was cut by 0 bases and J by 1 base, with 13 bases left in between. This CDR3 is 16 amino acids long. The CDR3 DNA sequence: TGCGCCAGCAGCCAAGATTTGGGAGGGGGGTCCTACGAGCAGTACTTC. Encoded protein: CASSQDLGGGSYEQYF.

The chain is built from TRBV5-5 and TRBJ1-2; D is undetermined. Germline V gene data show CDR1 as SGHKS and CDR2 as YYEKEE (reference sequence). The CDR3 has 15 residues. The V gene lost 4 bases and the J gene lost 0 bases, with 13 bases spanning the gap. CDR3 coding DNA: TGTGCCAGCAGCGTTGTTACAGATTCTAACTATGGCTACACCTTC. This sequence encodes CASSVVTDSNYGYTF.

The rearrangement joins TRBV11-2 to TRBJ2-7; 11 bases align to TRBD1. The V and J ends lost 5 bases and 9 bases, in that order; junction bases with no gene match: 9. This CDR3 spans 14 amino acids. Germline V gene data show CDR1 as SGHAT and CDR2 as FQNNGV. CDR3 sequence: CASSARGQGAGQYF. DNA for the CDR3: TGTGCCAGCAGCGCCCGAGGACAGGGGGCCGGGCAGTACTTC.

V gene TRBV18 combines with J gene TRBJ1-2; D might be TRBD1 (6 bases). The CDR3 is 15 residues long. Between the trimmed V and J ends, which lost 3 bases and 5 bases, there was a span of 16 bases. Looked up from germline, CDR1 is KGHSH and CDR2 is LQKENI. This CDR3 reads CASSPLDRLAYGYTF. Here the CDR3 DNA reads TGTGCCAGCTCACCCCTCGACAGGTTGGCGTATGGCTACACCTTC.

V is TRBV10-2 and J is TRBJ1-5; no clear D gene. V shed 2 bases and J shed 4 bases, with 6 bases lying between them. This CDR3 is built from 13 residues. Looked up from germline, CDR1 is WSHSY and CDR2 is SAAADI. CDR3: CASSESRNQPQHF. CDR3 in DNA: TGCGCCAGCAGTGAGAGCCGAAATCAGCCCCAGCATTTT.

This clone was counted a few times. The chain links TRBV27 to TRBJ2-1; tentative D call: TRBD2 (5 bases). Germline values: CDR1 MNHEY, CDR2 SMNVEV (reference sequence). The V end lost 7 bases, the J end lost 7 bases, and 17 bases lay between the germline ends. The CDR3 is 14 residues long. The CDR3 sequence: CASTPTGISNEQFF. CDR3 bases: TGTGCCAGCACCCCGACCGGGATTTCAAATGAGCAGTTCTTC.

This chain uses TRBV19 with TRBJ2-1, with TRBD1 matching 10 bases. V was pared by 5 bases and J by 8 bases, with 9 bases of the junction left unmatched. Germline loops: CDR1 LNHDA, CDR2 SQIVND (reference sequence). The length of the CDR3 is 15 residues. CDR3 DNA: TGTGCCAGTAGTGGACTCGGGACAGGGGAAGATGAGCAGTTCTTC. Translating it yields CASSGLGTGEDEQFF.

In this sample, this clone turned up a few times. The chain uses TRBV27 and TRBJ1-6; D unclear. Trimming removed 2 bases from V and 5 bases from J, with 16 bases in between. This CDR3 contains 17 residues. CDR1 and CDR2 (germline): MNHEY, SMNVEV (reference sequence). In nucleotides, the CDR3 is TGTGCCAGCAGTTTAAGGTGGGCAGGAGCCAATAATTCACCCCTCCACTTT. Amino acid sequence: CASSLRWAGANNSPLHF.

The gene calls are TRBV6-5 and TRBJ1-1; D remains ambiguous. Germline V gene data show CDR1 as MNHEY and CDR2 as SVGAGI. CDR3 length equals 12 residues. V was pared by 6 bases and J by 3 bases, with 8 bases between. CDR3 in amino acids: CASRAFDTEAFF. The CDR3, as DNA: TGTGCCAGCAGGGCATTCGACACTGAAGCTTTCTTT.

This rearrangement joins TRBV5-1 to TRBJ2-3; D might be TRBD2 (6 bases). This CDR3 spans 17 amino acids. CDR1 and CDR2 from the germline V gene are SGHRS and YFSETQ. Trimming removed 4 bases from V and 0 bases from J, with 18 bases in between. As DNA, the CDR3 is TGCGCCAGCAGCATAGACGGGGGTTCCCCTAGCACAGATACGCAGTATTTT. Translation: CASSIDGGSPSTDTQYF.

The chain combines TRBV15 with TRBJ1-1, with D perhaps matching TRBD1 (5 bases). This CDR3 has 13 residues. Germline V gene data show CDR1 as LNHNV and CDR2 as YYDKDF (reference sequence). The germline V and J ends were trimmed by 0 bases and 11 bases, with 13 bases remaining between them. CDR3 in amino acids: CATSRDLLRGAFF. The CDR3 DNA reads as TGTGCCACCAGCAGAGATTTGCTACGGGGGGCTTTCTTT.

The gene calls are TRBV27 and TRBJ1-5; 9 nucleotides match TRBD1. Trimming removed 6 bases from V and 3 bases from J; junction bases left unmatched: 9. This CDR3 is 16 amino acids long. Germline V CDR1 and CDR2: MNHEY, SMNVEV (reference sequence). The CDR3 spells CASRQQGASFNQPQHF. Written as DNA, the CDR3 is TGTGCCAGCAGACAACAGGGGGCCAGCTTCAATCAGCCCCAGCATTTT.

The genes are TRBV6-6 and TRBJ1-1, with D uncertain. Germline V gene data show CDR1 as MNHNY and CDR2 as SVGAGI (reference sequence). CDR3 length equals 13 residues. The V gene lost 5 bases and the J gene lost 3 bases, with 10 bases spanning the gap. CDR3 in amino acids: CASSRNPDTEAFF. CDR3 in DNA: TGTGCCAGCAGTCGGAACCCCGACACTGAAGCTTTCTTT.

The rearrangement links TRBV15 to TRBJ1-1; TRBD1 matches at 7 bases. Trimming removed 5 bases from V and 1 base from J; junction bases left unmatched: 4. CDR3 size: 14 residues. Germline V lookup: CDR1 LNHNV, CDR2 YYDKDF (reference sequence). This CDR3 reads CATSQPGGNTEAFF. The CDR3 DNA sequence: TGTGCCACCAGCCAACCAGGGGGGAACACTGAAGCTTTCTTT.

As DNA, the CDR3 is TGTGCCAGCAGCAAAGCTCCGGGAGTAGGGGCAGATACGCAGTATTTT. Translated: CASSKAPGVGADTQYF. This chain links TRBV21-1 with TRBJ2-3; TRBD2 is the table's D call and was not checked against the DNA. TRBV21-1 is assigned pseudogene status. The CDR3 spans 16 residues.

The sample holds a few counts of this clone. The V gene is TRBV4-2, the J gene TRBJ2-2; perhaps TRBD2 as D (6 bases). The CDR3 runs 16 residues. V dropped 3 bases and J dropped 1 base, with 12 bases sitting between them. Germline CDR1 LGHNA, CDR2 YNFKEQ. CDR3 nucleotides: TGTGCCAGCAGCCAGTTCGGCGGGGAGAACACCGGGGAGCTGTTTTTT. Its translation is CASSQFGGENTGELFF.